The clone carrying this TCR beta chain has ten or more counts. MiXCR, applied by TCRdb to the 5' RACE reads, yields one record per CDR3 protein. The repertoire holds some 120,000 distinct CDR3 sequences, with over 6% as singletons. V dropped 5 bases and J dropped 11; count of bases not matched to a gene: 3. The CDR3 has 11 residues. Germline V gene sequence: CDR1 SGHTA, CDR2 FQGNSA. The data originate from a study of CD8 T cells in ankylosing spondylitis. The chain links TRBV7-2 to TRBJ1-5, with TRBD1 matching 7 bases. The specimen was blood, either unsorted or a sorted T cell fraction (not recorded which). The clonotype comes from a male donor with ankylosing spondylitis or in good health (not recorded which). The CDR3 nucleotides read TGTGCCAGCAGCGTAGACAGGGCCCAGCATTTT. Translating gives CASSVDRAQHF.